Below, 25 T cell receptor beta chains from the same sample are listed, as sequenced in a study of blood T cells in healthy people across ages. The second PCR ran about 6 to 11 cycles with a sample-barcoded 5' primer and J-beta primers. TCRdb itself ran the 5' RACE reads through MiXCR, one entry per CDR3 protein. This sample has about a million distinct CDR3 sequences; 51% occur once, and the top ten carry roughly a fifth. The sequenced material came from blood. These receptors were collected from a woman in her sixties or seventies in good health.

The rearrangement uses TRBV27 and TRBJ2-5, with D perhaps matching TRBD1 (5 bases). Germline CDR1 reads MNHEY; CDR2 reads SMNVEV (reference sequence). Between the trimmed V and J ends, which lost 0 bases and 5 bases, there was a span of 10 bases. This CDR3 spans 14 amino acids. Here the CDR3 reads CASSLSPGWETQYF. CDR3 coding DNA: TGTGCCAGCAGTTTATCGCCAGGGTGGGAGACCCAGTACTTC.

This clonotype appeared a few times. The chain links TRBV20-1 to TRBJ2-3; D is unresolved. The CDR3 is 13 amino acids. The ends were cut back, 3 bases at V and 6 bases at J, with 13 bases in the middle. Germline V gene data show CDR1 as DFQATT and CDR2 as SNEGSKA (reference sequence). CDR3 sequence: CSASLARIDTQYF. CDR3 in DNA: TGCAGTGCTAGCCTGGCGCGAATTGATACGCAGTATTTT.

This clonotype was counted a few times. This chain links TRBV14 with TRBJ1-6; D might be TRBD1 (5 bases). The germline V and J ends were trimmed by 1 base and 6 bases, with 10 bases remaining between them. This CDR3 comprises 15 residues. The V gene's germline CDR1 is SGHDN and CDR2 FVKESK. The DNA for the CDR3 is TGTGCCAGCAGCCAAGGAGCACAGGTTAATTCACCCCTCCACTTT. It specifies CASSQGAQVNSPLHF.

This chain links TRBV7-8 with TRBJ2-1; possibly TRBD2 for D (5 bases). The CDR3 is 16 amino acids. Trimming pared 2 bases from V and 2 bases from J, leaving 13 bases between. Germline CDR1 reads SGHVS; CDR2 reads FQNEAQ. The CDR3 protein is CASSLQRDGTYNEQFF. CDR3 DNA: TGTGCCAGCAGCTTACAGCGTGACGGGACCTACAATGAGCAGTTCTTC.

CDR3 sequence reads: CSVSQGAANEKLFF. The CDR3 DNA follows: TGCAGCGTATCACAGGGGGCAGCTAATGAAAAACTGTTTTTT. The rearrangement joins TRBV29-1 to TRBJ1-4; 9 nucleotides line up with TRBD1. Losses at the gene ends were 6 bases for V and 3 bases for J; bases not matched to a gene: 5. The CDR3 loop spans 14 amino acids. Germline CDR1 SQVTM, CDR2 ANQGSEA.

There are a few counts of this clonotype. Written as DNA, the CDR3 is TGTGCCAGCAGTGAGAGGGGAGATACGCAGTATTTT. Its translation: CASSERGDTQYF. V gene TRBV2 combines with J gene TRBJ2-3, with D perhaps assigned TRBD1 or TRBD2 (5 bases each). CDR3 length: 12 residues. The V end was cut by 3 bases, the J end by 5 bases, with 6 bases between. Germline V lookup: CDR1 SNHLY, CDR2 FYNNEI.

This rearrangement joins TRBV3-1 to TRBJ2-2; 7 bases are shared with TRBD2. Germline loops: CDR1 LGHDT, CDR2 YNNKEL (reference sequence). The CDR3 totals 15 residues. J gave up 4 bases and V 2 bases, and 4 bases lay outside the gene matches. The chain's CDR3 is CASSQLAASTGELFF. The CDR3 DNA reads TGTGCCAGCAGCCAACTAGCGGCCAGCACCGGGGAGCTGTTTTTT.

V is TRBV27 and J is TRBJ1-6; the D gene is possibly TRBD1 (5 bases). The CDR3 has 14 amino acids. V gave up 3 bases and J gave up 7 bases, with 10 bases separating them. Germline lookup yields CDR1 MNHEY and CDR2 SMNVEV (reference sequence). The CDR3 here is CASSFGRENSPLHF. CDR3 coding DNA: TGTGCCAGCAGTTTCGGCAGGGAAAATTCACCCCTCCACTTT.

The chain recombines TRBV4-1 with TRBJ2-2; TRBD2 matches at 7 bases. V trimming: 4 bases; J trimming: 8 bases; junction bases outside the gene matches: 7. The length of the CDR3 is 14 residues. Germline V gives CDR1 MGHRA, CDR2 YSYEKL. The CDR3 bases are TGCGCCAGCAGCCCCCCGGGGGGAGATGGGGAGCTGTTTTTT. It is translated as CASSPPGGDGELFF.

V is TRBV28 and J is TRBJ2-4, with 7 bases lining up with TRBD1. TRBJ2-7 explains the end of the DNA better; the J call may be wrong. CDR1 and CDR2 from the germline V gene are MDHEN and SYDVKM. CDR3 length equals 15 residues. CDR3 in amino acids: CASSFGGQAAYEQYF. CDR3 DNA sequence: TGTGCCAGCAGTTTTGGAGGACAGGCAGCCTACGAGCAGTACTTC.

Only a few counts were recorded for this clonotype. The rearrangement uses TRBV28 and TRBJ2-6; a weak D match, TRBD1 (6 bases). Trimming stripped 6 bases from V and 0 bases from J, with 12 bases between. The CDR3 is 16 amino acids. Looked up from germline, CDR1 is MDHEN and CDR2 is SYDVKM. In DNA form, the CDR3 reads TGTGCCAGCAGCGCAGGGGTCAGCTCTGGGGCCAACGTCCTGACTTTC. This codes for CASSAGVSSGANVLTF.

The genes are TRBV28 and TRBJ2-1; perhaps TRBD1 as D (5 bases). The CDR3 contains 15 residues. Germline V CDR1 and CDR2: MDHEN, SYDVKM. V was clipped by 3 bases and J by 3 bases, with 12 bases between them. The CDR3: CASSLWQGYYNEQFF. The CDR3 DNA reads as TGTGCCAGCAGTTTGTGGCAGGGCTACTACAATGAGCAGTTCTTC.

The chain joins TRBV20-1 to TRBJ2-1; 8 positions match TRBD2. Germline V gene sequence: CDR1 DFQATT, CDR2 SNEGSKA (reference sequence). V dropped 5 bases and J dropped 3; count of bases not matched to a gene: 6. This CDR3 has 14 amino acids. CDR3 nucleotide sequence: TGCAGTGCTCCTCCAGCGGGAGACTACAATGAGCAGTTCTTC. Residues: CSAPPAGDYNEQFF.

For the CDR3, the DNA is TGTGCCTACGGACAGTCGGCGAAGACCCAGTACTTC. Translation gives CAYGQSAKTQYF. The chain links TRBV30 to TRBJ2-5; D perhaps matches TRBD1 (6 bases). Trimming left V 7 bases short and J 6 bases short, with 15 bases between. In germline, CDR1 is GTSNPN, CDR2 SVGIG (reference sequence). The CDR3 runs 12 residues.

This chain uses TRBV18 with TRBJ2-1, with 8 bases aligning to TRBD2. The V segment lost 4 bases and the J segment 8 bases; nucleotides outside the gene matches: 7. CDR1 is KGHSH and CDR2 is LQKENI in the germline V gene. There are 14 residues in the CDR3. CDR3 sequence reads: CASSLPGLVDEQFF. The DNA for the CDR3 is TGTGCCAGCTCACTCCCGGGACTAGTTGATGAGCAGTTCTTC.

The chain carries TRBV18 and TRBJ1-5; no clear D. The V gene's germline CDR1 is KGHSH and CDR2 LQKENI. The CDR3 covers 13 residues. Trimming removed 4 bases from V and 2 bases from J, with 6 bases in between. CDR3 coding DNA: TGTGCCAGCTCACAGGCGCGCAATCAGCCCCAGCATTTT. It yields the protein CASSQARNQPQHF.

This chain links TRBV7-3 with TRBJ1-1; D is unresolved. CDR3 length: 15 amino acids. The germline CDR1 and CDR2 sequences are SGHTA and FQGTGA. Trimming left V 5 bases short and J 4 bases short, with 17 bases between. DNA of the CDR3: TGTGCCAGCAGCCGTGATGGTGGACCTGGCACTGAAGCTTTCTTT. It encodes CASSRDGGPGTEAFF.

The CDR3 DNA reads TGTGCCTGGAGCGGATATGGCTACACCTTC. It specifies CAWSGYGYTF. This chain uses TRBV30 with TRBJ1-2, with D unresolved. V dropped 3 bases and J dropped 5 bases, with 4 bases sitting between them. From germline, CDR1 is GTSNPN and CDR2 SVGIG (reference sequence). The CDR3 runs to 10 residues. The variable domain in full, completed from reference TRBV30 and TRBJ1-2, reads SQTIHQWPATLVQPVGSPLSLECTVEGTSNPNLYWYRQAAGRGLQLLFYSVGIGQISSEVPQNLSASRPQDRQFILSSKKLLLSDSGFYLCAWSGYGYTFGSGTRLTVV.

The V gene is TRBV9, the J gene TRBJ2-3; D may be TRBD2 (5 bases). The V end lost 1 base, the J end lost 4 bases, and 22 bases lay between the germline ends. The CDR3 contains 18 residues. Germline V gene sequence: CDR1 SGDLS, CDR2 YYNGEE. CDR3 protein: CASSVIKVVLGSPDTQYF. Written as DNA, the CDR3 is TGTGCCAGCAGCGTAATTAAGGTGGTATTGGGGAGTCCAGATACGCAGTATTTT.

The rearrangement joins TRBV28 to TRBJ2-5; 10 bases match TRBD1. Germline V gene data show CDR1 as MDHEN and CDR2 as SYDVKM. The CDR3 consists of 16 residues. V was clipped by 2 bases and J by 5 bases; unmatched bases: 8. In DNA, the CDR3 is TGTGCCAGCAGTTTAGTGGGACAGGGGACGATGGAGACCCAGTACTTC. Translation gives CASSLVGQGTMETQYF.

The chain couples TRBV25-1 to TRBJ2-3; TRBD2 matches 7 bases. V lost 3 bases to trimming and J lost 4 bases; unmatched junction nucleotides: 7. Germline CDR1 MGHDK, CDR2 SYGVNS. The CDR3 runs to 15 residues. The CDR3 loop is CASSDLADLADTQYF. The CDR3 nucleotides read TGTGCCAGCAGTGACCTAGCGGACCTGGCAGATACGCAGTATTTT. Filled out from reference TRBV25-1 and TRBJ2-3, the complete variable domain reads EADIYQTPRYLVIGTGKKITLECSQTMGHDKMYWYQQDPGMELHLIHYSYGVNSTEKGDLSSESTVSRIRTEHFPLTLESARPSHTSQYLCASSDLADLADTQYFGPGTRLTVL.

In its sample, this clonotype was seen a few times. This chain links TRBV3-1 with TRBJ2-7; TRBD1 is a possible D gene (6 bases). Germline CDR1 LGHDT, CDR2 YNNKEL (reference sequence). The V end lost 10 bases, the J end lost 3 bases, and 22 bases lay between the germline ends. This CDR3 has 15 residues. Written as DNA, the CDR3 is TGTGCCACGACCAAGATAGCAGGGGCCAACTACGAGCAGTACTTC. This gives the protein CATTKIAGANYEQYF.

This clonotype was observed many times. The chain is built from TRBV7-2 and TRBJ1-5, with a weak D call TRBD1 (6 bases). The V and J ends lost 4 bases and 7 bases respectively, with 17 bases between them. Germline-derived CDR1 and CDR2 are SGHTA and FQGNSA. The CDR3 is 15 amino acids. The CDR3 DNA reads TGTGCCAGCAGCTCGGATACAGGGACGGAGCAGCCCCAGCATTTT. Amino acid sequence: CASSSDTGTEQPQHF.

With respect to this clonotype: An end of the junction does not agree with germline; a read error may underlie this. This rearrangement joins TRBV12-3 or TRBV12-4 to TRBJ2-3, with a weak D call TRBD2 (5 bases). The CDR3 length is 16 residues. The CDR3 protein is CAGSLDFGVRGDTQYF. The DNA of the CDR3 is TGTGCCGGCAGTCTAGATTTCGGAGTGCGAGGGGATACGCAGTATTTT.

V and J are TRBV4-1 and TRBJ2-7; TRBD1 might be the D (5 bases). The CDR3 consists of 15 residues. From germline, CDR1 is MGHRA and CDR2 YSYEKL. V was clipped by 2 bases and J by 7 bases, with 18 bases between them. In DNA form, the CDR3 reads TGCGCCAGCAGCCAACCAGGGCGAGTTGGGAATGAGCAGTACTTC. It codes for CASSQPGRVGNEQYF.